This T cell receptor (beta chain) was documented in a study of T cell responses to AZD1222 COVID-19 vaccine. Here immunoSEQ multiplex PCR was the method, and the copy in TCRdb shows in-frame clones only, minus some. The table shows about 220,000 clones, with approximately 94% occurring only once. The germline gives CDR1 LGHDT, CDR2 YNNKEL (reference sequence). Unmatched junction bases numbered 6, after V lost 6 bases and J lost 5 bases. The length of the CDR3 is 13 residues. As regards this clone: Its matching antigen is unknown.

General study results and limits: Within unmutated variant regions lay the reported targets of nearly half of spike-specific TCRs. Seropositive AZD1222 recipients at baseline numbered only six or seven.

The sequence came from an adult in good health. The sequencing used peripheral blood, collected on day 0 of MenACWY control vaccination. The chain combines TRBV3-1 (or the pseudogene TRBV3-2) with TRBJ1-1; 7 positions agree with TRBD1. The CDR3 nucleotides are TGTGCCAGCAGAGGACAGGTCGGGACTGAAGCTTTCTTT. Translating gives CASRGQVGTEAFF.